This TCR beta chain was profiled in a study of blood T cell repertoires in COVID-19. Across the whole study: COVID-19 samples, acute and convalescent, were from the United States, Italy and Spain. PBMCs, B-cell-depleted T cells, or T cells were the source of the cDNA or gDNA that made up the material.

Germline CDR1 reads KGHSH; CDR2 reads LQKENI. The V segment lost 6 bases and the J segment 2 bases; nucleotides outside the gene matches: 7. The CDR3 runs 15 residues. This clone has only a few counts. Per the study methods: Using reference gene primer amplification, nucleated cell counts were estimated. Produced via immunoSEQ multiplex PCR; TCRdb's table is partial and in-frame only. The V and J calls and clone size come from that table; D and trimming were worked out from the DNA. Here the sample spans 90,000 to 120,000 clones, 75% to 95% being singletons. The sequenced sample consisted of peripheral blood. The rearrangement links TRBV18 to TRBJ2-7; 10 nucleotides align to TRBD1. The receptor comes from a woman in her twenties or thirties with acute or convalescent COVID-19. Here the CDR3 reads CASSQRGQGAYEQYF. The CDR3, as DNA: TGTGCCAGCTCCCAGCGCGGACAGGGGGCCTACGAGCAGTACTTC.